This TCR beta chain originates from a study of CD8 T cells in ankylosing spondylitis. Study-level findings and limits: Fewer than ten highly homologous variants made up a TCR beta motif, and this motif appeared characteristic of ankylosing spondylitis blood.

MiXCR, run by TCRdb on the 5' RACE reads, gives a single entry per CDR3 protein. The profile shows 750,000 to 850,000 distinct CDR3 sequences, roughly 12% of them singletons. About this clonotype itself: No antigen is known for it.

What was sequenced was blood, either unsorted or a sorted T cell fraction (not recorded which). The TCR comes from a male donor with ankylosing spondylitis.

The CDR3 here is CSVVRTSSYEQYF. CDR3 DNA sequence: TGCAGCGTTGTTAGGACAAGCTCCTACGAGCAGTACTTC. The chain employs TRBV29-1 and TRBJ2-7, with D maybe TRBD1 (5 bases). The CDR3 spans 13 residues. With 4 bases removed from V and 0 bases from J, the gap between germline ends came to 10 bases. CDR1 SQVTM and CDR2 ANQGSEA come from the germline V gene.